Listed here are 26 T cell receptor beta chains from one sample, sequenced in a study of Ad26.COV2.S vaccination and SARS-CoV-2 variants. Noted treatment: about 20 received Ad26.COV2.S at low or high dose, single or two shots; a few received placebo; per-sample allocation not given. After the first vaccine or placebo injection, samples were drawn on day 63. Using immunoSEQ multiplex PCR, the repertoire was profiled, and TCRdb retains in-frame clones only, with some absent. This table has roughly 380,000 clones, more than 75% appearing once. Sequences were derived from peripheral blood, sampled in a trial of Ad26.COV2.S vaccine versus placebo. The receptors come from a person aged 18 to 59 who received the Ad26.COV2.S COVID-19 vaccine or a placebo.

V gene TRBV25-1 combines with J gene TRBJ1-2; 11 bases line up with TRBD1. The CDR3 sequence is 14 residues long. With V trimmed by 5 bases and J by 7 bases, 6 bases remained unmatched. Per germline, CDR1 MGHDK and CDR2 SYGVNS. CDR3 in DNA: TGTGCCAGCAGTCTAGAGGGGACAGGGGGTGGCTACACCTTC. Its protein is CASSLEGTGGGYTF.

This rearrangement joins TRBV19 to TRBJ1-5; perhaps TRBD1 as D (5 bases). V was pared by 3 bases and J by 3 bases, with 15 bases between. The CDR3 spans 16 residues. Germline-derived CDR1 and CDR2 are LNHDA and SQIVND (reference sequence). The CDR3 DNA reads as TGTGCCAGTAGTATTGCGGGGGAGGGGTTCAATCAGCCCCAGCATTTT. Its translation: CASSIAGEGFNQPQHF.

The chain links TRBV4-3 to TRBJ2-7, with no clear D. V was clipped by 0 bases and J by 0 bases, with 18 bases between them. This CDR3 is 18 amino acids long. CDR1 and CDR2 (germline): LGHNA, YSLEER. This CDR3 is CASSQEVLVAPSSYEQYF. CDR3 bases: TGCGCCAGCAGCCAAGAGGTCCTGGTGGCCCCGAGCTCCTACGAGCAGTACTTC.

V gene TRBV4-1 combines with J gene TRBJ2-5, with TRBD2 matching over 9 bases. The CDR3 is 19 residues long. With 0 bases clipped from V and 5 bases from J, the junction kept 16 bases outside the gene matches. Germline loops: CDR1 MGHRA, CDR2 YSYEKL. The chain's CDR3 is CASSQDGSVAGVPGETQYF. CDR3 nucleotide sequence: TGCGCCAGCAGCCAAGATGGGTCGGTAGCGGGGGTACCTGGGGAGACCCAGTACTTC.

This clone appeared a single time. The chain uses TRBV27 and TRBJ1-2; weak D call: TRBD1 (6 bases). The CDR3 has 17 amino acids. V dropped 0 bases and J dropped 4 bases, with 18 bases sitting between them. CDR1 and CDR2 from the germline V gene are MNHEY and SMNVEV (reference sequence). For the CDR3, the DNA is TGTGCCAGCAGTTTATCGAAAATAACAGGGCTGCGCTATGGCTACACCTTC. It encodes CASSLSKITGLRYGYTF.

CDR3 protein: CASSNPLGRNTIYF. Written as DNA, the CDR3 is TGTGCCAGCAGCAACCCCTTGGGGCGAAACACCATATATTTT. The rearrangement joins TRBV7-6 to TRBJ1-3; D may be TRBD1 (5 bases). This CDR3 is 14 amino acids long. V gave up 5 bases and J gave up 5 bases, with 13 bases separating them. Germline CDR1 reads SGHVS; CDR2 reads FNYEAQ.

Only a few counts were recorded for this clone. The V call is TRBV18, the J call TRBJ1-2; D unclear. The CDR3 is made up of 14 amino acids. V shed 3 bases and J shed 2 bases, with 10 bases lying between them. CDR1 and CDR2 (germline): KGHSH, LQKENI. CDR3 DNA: TGTGCCAGCTCACCCTCCTTCGCAAACTATGGCTACACCTTC. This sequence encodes CASSPSFANYGYTF.

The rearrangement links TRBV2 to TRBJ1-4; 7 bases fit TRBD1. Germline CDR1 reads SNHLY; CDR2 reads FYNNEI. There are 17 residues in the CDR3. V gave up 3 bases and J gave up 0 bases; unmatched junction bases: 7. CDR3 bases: TGTGCCAGCAGTGAGGGGGCAGGGGGACCAACTAATGAAAAACTGTTTTTT. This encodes CASSEGAGGPTNEKLFF.

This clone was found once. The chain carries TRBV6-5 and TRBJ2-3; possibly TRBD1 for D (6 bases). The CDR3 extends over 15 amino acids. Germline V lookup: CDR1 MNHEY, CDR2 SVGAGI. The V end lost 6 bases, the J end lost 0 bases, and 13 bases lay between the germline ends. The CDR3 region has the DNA TGTGCCAGCAGCAGAGGGGGTCTGAGCACAGATACGCAGTATTTT. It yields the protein CASSRGGLSTDTQYF.

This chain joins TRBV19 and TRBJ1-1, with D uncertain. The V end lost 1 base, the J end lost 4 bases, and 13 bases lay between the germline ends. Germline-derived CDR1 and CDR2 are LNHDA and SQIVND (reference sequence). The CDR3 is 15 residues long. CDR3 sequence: CASSIVEGVSTEAFF. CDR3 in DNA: TGTGCCAGTAGTATAGTCGAGGGAGTGAGCACTGAAGCTTTCTTT.

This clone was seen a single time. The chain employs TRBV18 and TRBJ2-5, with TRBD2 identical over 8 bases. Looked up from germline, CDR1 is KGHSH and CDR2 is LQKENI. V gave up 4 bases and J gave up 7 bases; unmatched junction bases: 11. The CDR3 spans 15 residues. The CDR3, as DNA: TGTGCCAGCTCACGAAGCGGGGGCGAACGGGGGACCCAGTACTTC. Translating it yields CASSRSGGERGTQYF.

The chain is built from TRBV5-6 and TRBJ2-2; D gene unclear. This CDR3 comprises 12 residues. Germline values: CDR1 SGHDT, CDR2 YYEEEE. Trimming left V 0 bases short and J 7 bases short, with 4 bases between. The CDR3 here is CASSLVVGELFF. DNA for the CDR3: TGTGCCAGCAGCTTGGTTGTCGGGGAGCTGTTTTTT.

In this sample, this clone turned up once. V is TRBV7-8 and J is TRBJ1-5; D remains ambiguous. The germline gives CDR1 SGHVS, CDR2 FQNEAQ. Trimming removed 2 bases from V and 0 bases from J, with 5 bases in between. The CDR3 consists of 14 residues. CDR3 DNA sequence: TGTGCCAGCAGCTTAACAACTAGCAATCAGCCCCAGCATTTT. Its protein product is CASSLTTSNQPQHF.

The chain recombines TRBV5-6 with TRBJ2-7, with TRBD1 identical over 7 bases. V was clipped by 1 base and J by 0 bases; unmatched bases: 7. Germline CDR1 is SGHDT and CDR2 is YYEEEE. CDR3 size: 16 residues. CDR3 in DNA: TGTGCCAGCAGCTTGAGGGGGCAGGCCCTCTCCTACGAGCAGTACTTC. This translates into CASSLRGQALSYEQYF.

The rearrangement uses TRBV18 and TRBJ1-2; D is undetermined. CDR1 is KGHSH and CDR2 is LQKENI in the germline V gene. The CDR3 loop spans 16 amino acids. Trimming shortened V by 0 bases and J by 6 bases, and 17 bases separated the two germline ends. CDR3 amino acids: CASSPPGARRTDGYTF. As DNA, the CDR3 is TGTGCCAGCTCACCACCGGGAGCTAGGAGAACAGATGGCTACACCTTC.

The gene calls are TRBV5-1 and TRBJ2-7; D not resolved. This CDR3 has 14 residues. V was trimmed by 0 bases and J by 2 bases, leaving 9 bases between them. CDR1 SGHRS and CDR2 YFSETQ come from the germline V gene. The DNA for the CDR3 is TGCGCCAGCAGCTTGGAGACCGTGACCTACGAGCAGTACTTC. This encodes CASSLETVTYEQYF.

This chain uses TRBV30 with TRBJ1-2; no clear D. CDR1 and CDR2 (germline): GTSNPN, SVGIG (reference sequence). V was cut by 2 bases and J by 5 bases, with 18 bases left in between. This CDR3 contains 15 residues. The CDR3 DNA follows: TGTGCCTGGAGTACATGGCCCCGTCTCGGATATGGCTACACCTTC. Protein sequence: CAWSTWPRLGYGYTF.

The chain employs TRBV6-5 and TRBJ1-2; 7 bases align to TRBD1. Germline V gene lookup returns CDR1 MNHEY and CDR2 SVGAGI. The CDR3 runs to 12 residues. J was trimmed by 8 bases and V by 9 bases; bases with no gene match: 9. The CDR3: CASTGVPGGYTF. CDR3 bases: TGTGCCAGTACAGGGGTGCCAGGAGGCTACACCTTC.

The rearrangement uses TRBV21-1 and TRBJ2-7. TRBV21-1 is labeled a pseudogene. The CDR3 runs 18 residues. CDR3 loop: CASSKASKEPLLPYEQYF. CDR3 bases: TGTGCCAGCAGCAAAGCCTCAAAGGAACCGCTCCTACCCTACGAGCAGTACTTC.

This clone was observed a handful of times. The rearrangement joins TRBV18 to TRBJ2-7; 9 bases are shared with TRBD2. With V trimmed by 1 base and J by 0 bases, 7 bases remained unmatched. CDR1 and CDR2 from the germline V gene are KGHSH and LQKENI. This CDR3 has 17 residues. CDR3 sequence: CASSPLPTSGLSYEQYF. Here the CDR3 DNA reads TGTGCCAGCTCACCACTTCCGACTAGCGGCCTCTCCTACGAGCAGTACTTC.

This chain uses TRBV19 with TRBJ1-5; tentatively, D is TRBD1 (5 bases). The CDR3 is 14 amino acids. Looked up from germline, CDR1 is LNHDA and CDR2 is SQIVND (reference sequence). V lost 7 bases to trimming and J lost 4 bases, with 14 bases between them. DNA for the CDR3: TGTGCCAGTACGGAAGAGGGGTCGAATCAGCCCCAGCATTTT. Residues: CASTEEGSNQPQHF.

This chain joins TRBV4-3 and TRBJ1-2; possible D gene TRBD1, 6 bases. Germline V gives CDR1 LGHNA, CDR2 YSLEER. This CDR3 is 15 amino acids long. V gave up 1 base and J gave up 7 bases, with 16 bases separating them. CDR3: CASSQVAGKGVGYTF. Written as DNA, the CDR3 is TGCGCCAGCAGCCAAGTTGCGGGGAAGGGGGTTGGCTACACCTTC.

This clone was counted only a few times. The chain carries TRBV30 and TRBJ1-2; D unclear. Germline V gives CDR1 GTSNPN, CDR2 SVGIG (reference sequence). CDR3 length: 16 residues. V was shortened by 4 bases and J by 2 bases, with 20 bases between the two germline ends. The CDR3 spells CAWNRPTSPLNYGYTF. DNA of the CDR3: TGTGCCTGGAACCGCCCGACCAGCCCGCTAAACTATGGCTACACCTTC.

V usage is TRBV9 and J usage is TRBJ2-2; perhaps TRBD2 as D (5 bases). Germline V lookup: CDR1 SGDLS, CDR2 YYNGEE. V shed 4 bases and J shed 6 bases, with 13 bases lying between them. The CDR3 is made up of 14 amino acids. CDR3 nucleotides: TGTGCCAGCAGCTTCTCGGGAAGGGCCGGGGAGCTGTTTTTT. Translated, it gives CASSFSGRAGELFF.

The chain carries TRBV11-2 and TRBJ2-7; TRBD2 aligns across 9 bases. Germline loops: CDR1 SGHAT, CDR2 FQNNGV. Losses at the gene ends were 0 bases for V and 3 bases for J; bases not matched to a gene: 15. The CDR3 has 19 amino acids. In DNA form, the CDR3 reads TGTGCCAGCAGCTTAGATTGGGTTAGCGGGGGCCGGTTGCACTACGAGCAGTACTTC. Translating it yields CASSLDWVSGGRLHYEQYF.

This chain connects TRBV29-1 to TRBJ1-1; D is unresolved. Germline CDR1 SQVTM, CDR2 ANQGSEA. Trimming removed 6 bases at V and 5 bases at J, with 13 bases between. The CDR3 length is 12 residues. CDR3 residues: CSVTLDPTEAFF. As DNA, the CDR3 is TGCAGCGTGACCCTTGATCCAACTGAAGCTTTCTTT.